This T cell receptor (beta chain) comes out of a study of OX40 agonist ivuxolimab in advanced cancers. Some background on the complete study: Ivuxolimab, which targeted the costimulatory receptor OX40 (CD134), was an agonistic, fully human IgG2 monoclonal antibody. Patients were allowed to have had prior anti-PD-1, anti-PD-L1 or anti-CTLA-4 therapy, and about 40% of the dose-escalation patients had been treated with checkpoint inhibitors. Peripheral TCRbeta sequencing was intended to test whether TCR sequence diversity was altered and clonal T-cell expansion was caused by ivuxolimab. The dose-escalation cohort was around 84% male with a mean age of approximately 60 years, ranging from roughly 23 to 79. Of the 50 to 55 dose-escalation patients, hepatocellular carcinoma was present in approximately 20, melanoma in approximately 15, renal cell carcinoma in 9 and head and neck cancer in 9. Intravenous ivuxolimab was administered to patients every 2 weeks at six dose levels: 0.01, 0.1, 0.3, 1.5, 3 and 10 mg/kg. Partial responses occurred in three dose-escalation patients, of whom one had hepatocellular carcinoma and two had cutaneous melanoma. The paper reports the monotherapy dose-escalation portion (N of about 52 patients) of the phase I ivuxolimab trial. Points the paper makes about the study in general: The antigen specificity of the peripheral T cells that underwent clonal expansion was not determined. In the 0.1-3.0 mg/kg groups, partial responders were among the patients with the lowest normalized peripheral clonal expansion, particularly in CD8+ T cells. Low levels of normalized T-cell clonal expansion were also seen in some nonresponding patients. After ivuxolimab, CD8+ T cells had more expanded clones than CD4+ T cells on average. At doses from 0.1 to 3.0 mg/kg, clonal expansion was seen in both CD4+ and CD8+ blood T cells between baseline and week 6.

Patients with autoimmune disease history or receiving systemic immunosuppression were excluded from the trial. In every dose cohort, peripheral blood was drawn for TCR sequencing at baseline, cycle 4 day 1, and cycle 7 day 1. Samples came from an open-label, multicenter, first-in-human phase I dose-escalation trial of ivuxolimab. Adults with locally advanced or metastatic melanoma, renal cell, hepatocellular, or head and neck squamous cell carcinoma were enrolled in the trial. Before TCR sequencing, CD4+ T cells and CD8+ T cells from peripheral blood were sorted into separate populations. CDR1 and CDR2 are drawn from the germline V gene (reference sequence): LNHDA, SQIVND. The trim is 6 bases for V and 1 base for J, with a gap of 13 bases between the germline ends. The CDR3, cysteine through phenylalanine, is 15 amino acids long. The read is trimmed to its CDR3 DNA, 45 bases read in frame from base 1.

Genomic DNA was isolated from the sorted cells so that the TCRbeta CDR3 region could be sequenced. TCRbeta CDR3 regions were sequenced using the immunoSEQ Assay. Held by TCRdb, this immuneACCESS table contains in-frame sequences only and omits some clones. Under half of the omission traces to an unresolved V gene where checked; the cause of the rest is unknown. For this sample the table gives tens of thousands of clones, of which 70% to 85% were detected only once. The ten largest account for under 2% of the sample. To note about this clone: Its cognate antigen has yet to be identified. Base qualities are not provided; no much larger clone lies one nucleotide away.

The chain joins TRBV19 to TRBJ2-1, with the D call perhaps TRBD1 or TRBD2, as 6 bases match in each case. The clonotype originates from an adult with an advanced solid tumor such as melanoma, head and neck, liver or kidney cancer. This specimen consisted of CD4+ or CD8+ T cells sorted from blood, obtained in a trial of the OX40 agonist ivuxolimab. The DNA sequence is TGTGCCAGTAGAATGAGGGGGGTGTCCTACAATGAGCAGTTCTTC. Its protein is CASRMRGVSYNEQFF.